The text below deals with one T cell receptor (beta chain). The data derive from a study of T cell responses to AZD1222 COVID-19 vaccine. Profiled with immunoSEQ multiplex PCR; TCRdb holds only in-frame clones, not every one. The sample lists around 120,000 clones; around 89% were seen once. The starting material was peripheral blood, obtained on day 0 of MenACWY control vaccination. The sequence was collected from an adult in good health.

The CDR3 loop reads CASSLEGQGSETQYF. CDR3 nucleotide sequence: TGTGCCAGCAGCTTAGAGGGACAGGGGAGTGAGACCCAGTACTTC. The gene calls are TRBV7-2 and TRBJ2-5, with TRBD1 identical over 10 bases. In germline, CDR1 is SGHTA, CDR2 FQGNSA. The ends lost 1 base at V and 5 bases at J; junction bases unmatched: 4. CDR3 size: 15 residues.